What follows are 22 T cell receptor beta chains derived from one specimen sequenced in a study of shared clonotypes between healthy human individuals. TCRdb's copy holds only in-frame clones and misses some; the assay was immunoSEQ multiplex PCR. The table has over a million clones, roughly 98% seen once. Source material: naive CD4+ T cells sorted from blood. The subset here: CD45RA+ positively selected. These receptors all stem from a man aged 30 to 39 in good health.

CDR3 nucleotide sequence: TGTGCCAGCAGCTTTGGGAGAGCAGATACGCAGTATTTT. Protein product: CASSFGRADTQYF. This chain joins TRBV7-2 and TRBJ2-3; maybe TRBD2 (5 bases). The CDR3 covers 13 residues. Deletions cut 3 bases from V and 4 bases from J, with 8 bases between. Looked up from germline, CDR1 is SGHTA and CDR2 is FQGNSA.

The chain is built from TRBV29-1 and TRBJ2-5, with 9 bases fitting TRBD1. There are 15 residues in the CDR3. After removal of 3 bases from V and 5 bases from J, the junction contained 10 bases not matched to a gene. CDR1 and CDR2 (germline): SQVTM, ANQGSEA. CDR3 sequence: CSVDWGTGSWETQYF. In DNA, the CDR3 is TGCAGCGTTGACTGGGGGACAGGGTCATGGGAGACCCAGTACTTC.

This chain joins TRBV7-6 and TRBJ1-2, with D tentatively TRBD1 (5 bases). CDR1 and CDR2 (germline): SGHVS, FNYEAQ. The ends were cut back, 10 bases at V and 8 bases at J, with 20 bases in the middle. The CDR3 covers 13 residues. The CDR3 coding sequence is TGTGCCATCCGGGACCTTAAATCCGTCGGCTACACCTTC. This encodes CAIRDLKSVGYTF.

The V call is TRBV7-2, the J call TRBJ2-3; D unresolved. Germline lookup yields CDR1 SGHTA and CDR2 FQGNSA. V dropped 1 base and J dropped 2 bases, with 13 bases sitting between them. This CDR3 region has 16 residues. CDR3 DNA sequence: TGTGCCAGCAGCTTAGTCGGGCTTCTCTACACAGATACGCAGTATTTT. It translates to CASSLVGLLYTDTQYF. Full variable domain (missing parts from reference TRBV7-2 and TRBJ2-3): GAGVSQSPSNKVTEKGKDVELRCDPISGHTALYWYRQSLGQGLEFLIYFQGNSAPDKSGLPSDRFSAERTGGSVSTLTIQRTQQEDSAVYLCASSLVGLLYTDTQYFGPGTRLTVL.

This chain connects TRBV6-6 to TRBJ2-1; the D call may be TRBD1 or TRBD2 (5 bases each). The CDR3 loop spans 13 amino acids. The germline CDR1 and CDR2 sequences are MNHNY and SVGAGI (reference sequence). V was shortened by 6 bases and J by 8 bases, with 14 bases between the two germline ends. The CDR3 loop reads CASSTGTVHEQFF. Here the CDR3 DNA reads TGTGCCAGCAGCACCGGGACCGTTCATGAGCAGTTCTTC.

The chain couples TRBV5-4 to TRBJ1-1; the D is unclear. Germline assignment: CDR1 SGHNT and CDR2 YYREEE (reference sequence). The V end was cut by 7 bases, the J end by 0 bases, with 13 bases between. The CDR3 is made up of 14 amino acids. CDR3 sequence reads: CASYKASMNTEAFF. The CDR3 nucleotides read TGTGCCAGCTACAAGGCTTCGATGAACACTGAAGCTTTCTTT.

The chain combines TRBV5-4 with TRBJ2-7, with 9 bases fitting TRBD1. V was pared by 5 bases and J by 5 bases, with 11 bases of the junction left unmatched. This CDR3 region has 15 residues. The germline CDR1 and CDR2 sequences are SGHNT and YYREEE (reference sequence). CDR3 protein: CASSQPGQGPNEQYF. CDR3 sequence (DNA): TGTGCCAGCAGTCAACCGGGACAGGGCCCTAACGAGCAGTACTTC.

This chain links TRBV6-6 with TRBJ2-5, with D unresolved. The germline CDR1 and CDR2 sequences are MNHNY and SVGAGI (reference sequence). Deletions cut 5 bases from V and 3 bases from J, with 13 bases between. The CDR3 extends over 14 amino acids. The CDR3 coding sequence is TGTGCCAGCAGTGATCCAGGCCGGAAAGAGACCCAGTACTTC. It specifies CASSDPGRKETQYF.

This clone has just one count. The chain links TRBV9 to TRBJ2-1; D tentatively reads TRBD1 or TRBD2 (6 bases each). The V gene's germline CDR1 is SGDLS and CDR2 YYNGEE. V was cut by 4 bases and J by 0 bases, with 14 bases left in between. The CDR3 runs 16 residues. CDR3 amino acids: CASSPGGISSYNEQFF. DNA for the CDR3: TGTGCCAGCAGCCCCGGGGGCATCAGCTCCTACAATGAGCAGTTCTTC.

This clone was seen a single time. The chain has TRBV28 and TRBJ2-7; D unresolved. The germline gives CDR1 MDHEN, CDR2 SYDVKM. This CDR3 contains 14 residues. V lost 2 bases, J lost 6 bases, and 14 bases lay in between. CDR3 nucleotides: TGTGCCAGCAGTTTAGACCAGCTCAAATCCGAGCAGTACTTC. This codes for CASSLDQLKSEQYF.

The CDR3 protein is CASSRPPFAAQLQDTQYF. The CDR3 region has the DNA TGTGCCAGCAGTCGACCGCCTTTCGCAGCACAGCTCCAGGATACGCAGTATTTT. The chain has TRBV28 and TRBJ2-3; D is undetermined. The V gene's germline CDR1 is MDHEN and CDR2 SYDVKM. The CDR3 loop spans 18 amino acids. Between the trimmed V and J ends, which lost 5 bases and 6 bases, there was a span of 27 bases.

The chain is built from TRBV27 and TRBJ1-3, with D possibly TRBD1 on 6 matching bases. Per the germline V gene, CDR1 is MNHEY and CDR2 is SMNVEV (reference sequence). This CDR3 region has 13 residues. V lost 6 bases to trimming and J lost 3 bases, with 9 bases between them. CDR3 protein: CASRGAGGNTIYF. The CDR3 DNA follows: TGTGCCAGCAGGGGGGCGGGTGGAAACACCATATATTTT.

This clone has only one observation. The V gene is TRBV6-1, the J gene TRBJ2-7, with D possibly TRBD2 on 6 matching bases. Trimming left V 6 bases short and J 0 bases short, with 12 bases between. The germline V gene encodes CDR1 MNHNS and CDR2 SASEGT. There are 14 residues in the CDR3. CDR3 region: CASRGGANSYEQYF. The CDR3 DNA reads TGTGCCAGCAGGGGGGGAGCGAACTCCTACGAGCAGTACTTC.

This sequence joins TRBV7-3 and TRBJ2-3; D is uncertain. Trimming left V 4 bases short and J 1 base short, with 15 bases between. From germline, CDR1 is SGHTA and CDR2 FQGTGA. The length of the CDR3 is 16 residues. The CDR3 DNA follows: TGTGCCAGCAGCTACAACCTAGGCTTTGGCACAGATACGCAGTATTTT. Translated, it gives CASSYNLGFGTDTQYF.

This clone was picked up one time. The same CDR3 also results from other DNA sequences found in this sample. V usage is TRBV7-2 and J usage is TRBJ2-1; D may be TRBD1 (5 bases). V was pared by 2 bases and J by 1 base, with 6 bases between. Germline CDR1 reads SGHTA; CDR2 reads FQGNSA. The CDR3 consists of 14 residues. The CDR3 region has the DNA TGTGCCAGCAGCTTAAGGGGTTCCTACAATGAGCAGTTCTTC. As protein: CASSLRGSYNEQFF. The full variable domain, rest sourced from reference TRBV7-2 and TRBJ2-1, is GAGVSQSPSNKVTEKGKDVELRCDPISGHTALYWYRQSLGQGLEFLIYFQGNSAPDKSGLPSDRFSAERTGGSVSTLTIQRTQQEDSAVYLCASSLRGSYNEQFFGPGTRLTVL.

The chain employs TRBV11-2 and TRBJ2-1; D gene ambiguous. The V and J ends lost 2 bases and 9 bases respectively, with 5 bases between them. The CDR3 consists of 11 residues. Germline CDR1 reads SGHAT; CDR2 reads FQNNGV. CDR3 amino acids: CASSLFGEQFF. The DNA for the CDR3 is TGTGCCAGCAGCTTATTTGGTGAGCAGTTCTTC.

The table lists this clone with a count of one. The V and J genes are TRBV7-6 and TRBJ2-7, with D maybe TRBD2 (5 bases). The CDR3 loop spans 13 amino acids. Trimming pared 4 bases from V and 6 bases from J, leaving 13 bases between. Looked up from germline, CDR1 is SGHVS and CDR2 is FNYEAQ. This CDR3 reads CASSSKAGVEQYF. CDR3 in DNA: TGTGCCAGCAGCTCCAAAGCCGGGGTCGAGCAGTACTTC.

The CDR3 nucleotides read TGTGCCAGCAGCCGGAAGCGATTGAACACTGAAGCTTTCTTT. This encodes CASSRKRLNTEAFF. The genes are TRBV2 and TRBJ1-1; D not certain. CDR3 length: 14 residues. Trimming cost V 6 bases and J 0 bases, with 11 bases left between them. Germline V lookup: CDR1 SNHLY, CDR2 FYNNEI.

The genes are TRBV2 and TRBJ1-2; TRBD1 aligns across 8 bases. V shed 8 bases, J shed 5 bases, and the junction held 4 bases outside the gene matches. The CDR3 has 12 amino acids. From germline, CDR1 is SNHLY and CDR2 FYNNEI. CDR3: CASFGQGYGYTF. The CDR3 DNA reads as TGTGCCAGCTTTGGACAGGGATATGGCTACACCTTC.

The V gene is TRBV11-3, the J gene TRBJ2-5; TRBD2 agrees at 9 bases. This CDR3 has 17 amino acids. The V segment lost 1 base and the J segment 5 bases; nucleotides outside the gene matches: 11. The germline gives CDR1 SGHNT, CDR2 YENEEA. The chain's CDR3 is CASSLGPGAGGGETQYF. The CDR3 DNA reads TGTGCCAGCAGCTTAGGCCCAGGAGCGGGAGGCGGGGAGACCCAGTACTTC.

Here the CDR3 reads CASSQSDLGTGSNEKLFF. The CDR3 DNA follows: TGCGCCAGCAGCCAAAGCGACCTTGGGACAGGATCGAATGAAAAACTGTTTTTT. This chain links TRBV4-1 with TRBJ1-4, with 8 bases fitting TRBD1. This CDR3 is built from 18 residues. In germline, CDR1 is MGHRA, CDR2 YSYEKL. V lost 2 bases to trimming and J lost 5 bases; unmatched junction nucleotides: 13.

The CDR3 sequence: CASSEGQVNEKLFF. The CDR3 DNA reads TGTGCCAGCAGCGAGGGACAGGTGAATGAAAAACTGTTTTTT. The chain joins TRBV7-9 to TRBJ1-4, with TRBD1 matching 8 bases. Trimming took 5 bases from V and 5 from J; bases not matched to a gene: 4. CDR1 is SEHNR and CDR2 is FQNEAQ in the germline V gene (reference sequence). The CDR3 contains 14 residues.